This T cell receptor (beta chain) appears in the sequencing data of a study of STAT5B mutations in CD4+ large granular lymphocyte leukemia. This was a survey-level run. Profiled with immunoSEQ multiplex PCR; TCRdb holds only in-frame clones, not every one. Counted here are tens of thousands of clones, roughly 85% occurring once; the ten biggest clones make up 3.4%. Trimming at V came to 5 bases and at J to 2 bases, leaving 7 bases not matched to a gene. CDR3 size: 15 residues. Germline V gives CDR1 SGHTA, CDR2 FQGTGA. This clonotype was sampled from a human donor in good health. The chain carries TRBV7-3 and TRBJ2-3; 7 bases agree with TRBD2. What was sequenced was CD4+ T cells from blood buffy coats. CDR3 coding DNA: TGTGCCAGCAGCCCGAGGCTAGCGGCCACAGATACGCAGTATTTT. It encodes CASSPRLAATDTQYF.